The 24 T cell receptor beta chains below come from one sample, sequenced in a study of blood T cell repertoires in COVID-19 (dated by TCRdb to the early 2020s). The receptor library was made with the immunoSEQ multiplex PCR assay. Drawn from immuneACCESS, this table holds only the in-frame rearrangements with V and J called that TCRdb kept. Clones are partly lost; checked studies trace under half to an unresolved V gene and leave the rest unexplained. Across this sample there are some 48,000 clones, with about 92% seen only once. The ten top clones hold 15% to 20% of the sample. The sequenced sample consisted of peripheral blood. Receptors originate from a man aged 65 to 79 with active COVID-19.

The gene calls are TRBV18 and TRBJ2-5, with D possibly TRBD2 on 6 matching bases. V lost 0 bases and J lost 2, with 16 bases in between. The germline V gene has CDR1 KGHSH and CDR2 LQKENI. This CDR3 is built from 17 residues. CDR3 nucleotides: TGTGCCAGCTCACCACCGTGGCGGGAAACTACACAAGAGACCCAGTACTTC. Its protein product is CASSPPWRETTQETQYF. The full variable domain, completed using reference TRBV18 and TRBJ2-5, is NAGVMQNPRHLVRRRGQEARLRCSPMKGHSHVYWYRQLPEEGLKFMVYLQKENIIDESGMPKERFSAEFPKEGPSILRIQQVVRGDSAAYFCASSPPWRETTQETQYFGPGTRLLVL.

The chain is built from TRBV18 and TRBJ1-4, with D hard to call. Germline-derived CDR1 and CDR2 are KGHSH and LQKENI. The CDR3 has 13 amino acids. V lost 4 bases and J 5 bases, leaving 8 bases between the germline ends. CDR3: CASSRAQNEKLFF. The DNA for the CDR3 is TGTGCCAGCTCACGAGCGCAAAATGAAAAACTGTTTTTT.

This chain connects TRBV28 to TRBJ1-2, with D possibly TRBD1 on 6 matching bases. Germline V gives CDR1 MDHEN, CDR2 SYDVKM. V lost 5 bases and J 2 bases, leaving 12 bases between the germline ends. The CDR3 extends over 14 amino acids. DNA of the CDR3: TGTGCCAGCAGTCTTGCGGGGGCCAACTATGGCTACACCTTC. As protein: CASSLAGANYGYTF.

This chain links TRBV9 with TRBJ2-1; TRBD2 aligns across 9 bases. The germline CDR1 and CDR2 sequences are SGDLS and YYNGEE. V lost 3 bases and J lost 3; bases outside the gene matches: 4. The CDR3 consists of 15 residues. Here the CDR3 reads CASSGGGAGYNEQFF. The CDR3 DNA is TGTGCCAGCAGCGGCGGGGGGGCCGGCTACAATGAGCAGTTCTTC.

The J gene is TRBJ2-2, the V gene TRBV4-3; the match to TRBD2 covers 14 bases. This CDR3 spans 18 amino acids. Germline CDR1 and CDR2: LGHNA and YSLEER. V shed 0 bases, J shed 4 bases, and the junction held 4 bases outside the gene matches. The chain's CDR3 is CASSQERLAGGSTGELFF. In DNA, the CDR3 is TGCGCCAGCAGCCAAGAAAGACTAGCGGGAGGGAGCACCGGGGAGCTGTTTTTT.

The rearrangement joins TRBV18 to TRBJ1-1; D might be TRBD1 (6 bases). The CDR3 is made up of 14 amino acids. Germline V gene data show CDR1 as KGHSH and CDR2 as LQKENI. Deletions cut 4 bases from V and 1 base from J, with 10 bases between. The CDR3 DNA reads as TGTGCCAGCTCACTGGGACAACAGAACACTGAAGCTTTCTTT. Translating it yields CASSLGQQNTEAFF.

The chain combines TRBV4-3 with TRBJ2-5; the D is unclear. Trimming pared 0 bases from V and 6 bases from J, leaving 17 bases between. The CDR3 has 16 amino acids. Per the germline V gene, CDR1 is LGHNA and CDR2 is YSLEER. CDR3 sequence reads: CASSQDYRARWQTQYF. Here the CDR3 DNA reads TGCGCCAGCAGCCAAGATTACCGAGCGCGTTGGCAGACCCAGTACTTC.

The gene calls are TRBV5-1 and TRBJ2-3, with 10 bases identical to TRBD2. The germline gives CDR1 SGHRS, CDR2 YFSETQ. The V segment lost 2 bases and the J segment 4 bases; nucleotides outside the gene matches: 7. The CDR3 contains 16 residues. The CDR3 protein is CASSFRSSGSPDTQYF. Written as DNA, the CDR3 is TGCGCCAGCAGCTTTCGCTCTAGCGGGAGTCCAGATACGCAGTATTTT.

This chain connects TRBV4-3 to TRBJ2-7, with 10 nucleotides matching TRBD2. Germline CDR1 LGHNA, CDR2 YSLEER. The CDR3 runs 15 residues. After removal of 1 base from V and 2 bases from J, the junction contained 2 bases not matched to a gene. In nucleotides, the CDR3 is TGCGCCAGCAGCCAAGGACTAGCGGGTACCTACGAGCAGTACTTC. Translated: CASSQGLAGTYEQYF.

The chain carries TRBV6-2 or TRBV6-3 and TRBJ1-5, with 7 bases aligning to TRBD1. The V segment lost 3 bases and the J segment 3 bases; nucleotides outside the gene matches: 11. The germline V gene has CDR1 MNHEY and CDR2 SVGEGT. The CDR3 length is 17 residues. The chain's CDR3 is CASSYSQTGPDNQPQHF. The CDR3 DNA follows: TGTGCCAGCAGTTATTCACAGACAGGGCCAGACAATCAGCCCCAGCATTTT.

The chain links TRBV3-1 (or the pseudogene TRBV3-2) to TRBJ1-1; 10 nucleotides align to TRBD1. Per the germline V gene, CDR1 is LGHDT and CDR2 is YNNKEL (reference sequence). V was clipped by 5 bases and J by 7 bases; unmatched bases: 7. The CDR3 length is 14 residues. The CDR3 loop reads CASSGGGQGIEAFF. CDR3 sequence (DNA): TGTGCCAGCAGCGGGGGGGGACAGGGGATTGAAGCTTTCTTT.

This clone was seen a single time. The gene calls are TRBV29-1 and TRBJ2-7; 9 bases line up with TRBD1. Germline V gene data show CDR1 as SQVTM and CDR2 as ANQGSEA. CDR3 length equals 15 residues. The J segment lost 2 bases and the V segment lost 8 bases, leaving 13 bases of the junction unmatched. CDR3 bases: TGCAGCTCGTCGACCGGGACAGGGATTACCTACGAGCAGTACTTC. Its translation is CSSSTGTGITYEQYF.

This rearrangement joins TRBV11-1 to TRBJ2-1; D might be TRBD2 (6 bases). CDR3 length: 14 residues. V lost 5 bases, J lost 4 bases, and 12 bases lay in between. The germline gives CDR1 SGHAT, CDR2 FQDESV (reference sequence). Here the CDR3 DNA reads TGTGCCAGCAGCGGGTGGGCGGGGTACAATGAGCAGTTCTTC. Its protein is CASSGWAGYNEQFF.

The V gene is TRBV18, the J gene TRBJ2-7; TRBD1 matches 7 bases. With 1 base clipped from V and 2 bases from J, the junction kept 8 bases outside the gene matches. The CDR3 contains 16 residues. Germline loops: CDR1 KGHSH, CDR2 LQKENI. Written as DNA, the CDR3 is TGTGCCAGCTCACCACAGGGACAGAGTAGTACCTACGAGCAGTACTTC. It translates to CASSPQGQSSTYEQYF.

The chain couples TRBV5-1 to TRBJ1-2, with 8 bases fitting TRBD1. The CDR3 totals 14 residues. Germline trimming cut 0 bases from V and 8 bases from J; bases unmatched to any gene: 6. Per germline, CDR1 SGHRS and CDR2 YFSETQ. CDR3 sequence reads: CASSLEDRVDGYTF. DNA for the CDR3: TGCGCCAGCAGCTTGGAGGACAGGGTCGACGGCTACACCTTC.

The chain employs TRBV18 and TRBJ2-5; the D gene is possibly TRBD2 (6 bases). Germline assignment: CDR1 KGHSH and CDR2 LQKENI. V was clipped by 1 base and J by 4 bases, with 13 bases between them. This CDR3 contains 15 residues. The CDR3 nucleotides read TGTGCCAGCTCACCACTGTCCGGGGGAAGAGAGACCCAGTACTTC. This encodes CASSPLSGGRETQYF.

This clone was seen more than once but under ten times. The same CDR3 arises from other DNA sequences in this sample as well. The chain carries TRBV18 and TRBJ1-1; D is possibly TRBD1 (6 bases). The ends were cut back, 3 bases at V and 1 base at J, with 9 bases in the middle. Looked up from germline, CDR1 is KGHSH and CDR2 is LQKENI. This CDR3 has 14 residues. The CDR3 here is CASSPDRKNTEAFF. Here the CDR3 DNA reads TGTGCCAGCTCACCGGACAGAAAGAACACTGAAGCTTTCTTT.

The chain carries TRBV28 and TRBJ2-6; TRBD2 is a possible D gene (5 bases). The germline gives CDR1 MDHEN, CDR2 SYDVKM. The germline V and J ends were trimmed by 3 bases and 4 bases, with 7 bases remaining between them. The CDR3 contains 14 residues. The CDR3 DNA reads TGTGCCAGCAGTTTCGGAGGAGGGGCCAACGTCCTGACTTTC. It is translated as CASSFGGGANVLTF. The whole variable domain, filled in from reference TRBV28 and TRBJ2-6, reads DVKVTQSSRYLVKRTGEKVFLECVQDMDHENMFWYRQDPGLGLRLIYFSYDVKMKEKGDIPEGYSVSREKKERFSLILESASTNQTSMYLCASSFGGGANVLTFGAGSRLTVL.

The V gene is TRBV7-9, the J gene TRBJ1-1, with unresolved D. V was cut by 1 base and J by 6 bases, with 9 bases left in between. Germline V lookup: CDR1 SEHNR, CDR2 FQNEAQ (reference sequence). CDR3 length: 13 amino acids. CDR3 coding DNA: TGTGCCAGCAGCTTAGAGATCTCGGCTGAAGCTTTCTTT. Its protein product is CASSLEISAEAFF. Variable domain in full (rest from reference TRBV7-9 and TRBJ1-1): DTGVSQNPRHKITKRGQNVTFRCDPISEHNRLYWYRQTLGQGPEFLTYFQNEAQLEKSRLLSDRFSAERPKGSFSTLEIQRTEQGDSAMYLCASSLEISAEAFFGQGTRLTVV.

This sequence joins TRBV2 and TRBJ2-2, with TRBD2 identical over 10 bases. The CDR3 consists of 15 residues. Germline CDR1 and CDR2: SNHLY and FYNNEI. After removal of 4 bases from V and 7 bases from J, the junction contained 6 bases not matched to a gene. The CDR3 DNA reads TGTGCCAGCAGTGTTAGCGGGAGGATAGGCGGGGAGCTGTTTTTT. Protein product: CASSVSGRIGGELFF.

J is TRBJ2-1 and V is TRBV14; possibly TRBD2 for D (5 bases). CDR3 length: 16 residues. Trimming cost V 6 bases and J 0 bases, with 15 bases left between them. Germline CDR1 and CDR2: SGHDN and FVKESK. The chain's CDR3 is CASSPKRWGSYNEQFF. The CDR3 DNA sequence: TGTGCCAGCAGTCCCAAGCGGTGGGGCTCCTACAATGAGCAGTTCTTC.

The genes are TRBV5-3 and TRBJ1-6, with TRBD1 as a possible D gene (6 bases). TRBV5-3 is reported as an ORF; its role is uncertain. V was clipped by 3 bases and J by 3 bases, with 13 bases between them. The CDR3 extends over 16 amino acids. The CDR3 DNA follows: TGTGCCAGAAGCTCCACCGGACAGAACTATAATTCACCCCTCCACTTT. It translates to CARSSTGQNYNSPLHF.

The chain employs TRBV25-1 and TRBJ1-4, with TRBD1 matching over 10 bases. The CDR3 sequence is 15 residues long. The germline CDR1 and CDR2 sequences are MGHDK and SYGVNS. The junction had 7 bases not matched to a gene; V was cut back by 4 bases and J by 8 bases. The CDR3 loop reads CASSGGTGEVEKLFF. In DNA, the CDR3 is TGTGCCAGCAGTGGCGGGACAGGGGAAGTGGAAAAACTGTTTTTT.

The rearrangement joins TRBV11-3 to TRBJ2-1; the D gene is possibly TRBD2 (6 bases). Between the trimmed V and J ends, which lost 0 bases and 10 bases, there was a span of 13 bases. Germline CDR1 SGHNT, CDR2 YENEEA. The CDR3 runs to 14 residues. The DNA for the CDR3 is TGTGCCAGCAGCTTAGAGGGCGGGATCGGGGAGCAGTTCTTC. It yields the protein CASSLEGGIGEQFF.